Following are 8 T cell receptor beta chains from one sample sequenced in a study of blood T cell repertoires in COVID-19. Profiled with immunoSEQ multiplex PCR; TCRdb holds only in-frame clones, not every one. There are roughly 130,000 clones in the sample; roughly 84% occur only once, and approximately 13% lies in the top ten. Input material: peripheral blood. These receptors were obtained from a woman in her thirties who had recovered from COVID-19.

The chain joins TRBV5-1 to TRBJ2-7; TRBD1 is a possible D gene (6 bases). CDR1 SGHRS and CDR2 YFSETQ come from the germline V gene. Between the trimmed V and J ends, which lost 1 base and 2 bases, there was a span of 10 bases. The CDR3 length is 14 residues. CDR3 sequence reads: CASSLQQGTYEQYF. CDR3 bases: TGCGCCAGCAGCTTGCAACAGGGCACCTACGAGCAGTACTTC.

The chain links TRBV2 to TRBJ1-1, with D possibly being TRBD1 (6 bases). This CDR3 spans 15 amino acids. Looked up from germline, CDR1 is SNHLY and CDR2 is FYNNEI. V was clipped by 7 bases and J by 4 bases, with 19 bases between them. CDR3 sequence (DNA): TGTGCCAGCAATACGGGACAAGCGGATGGCACTGAAGCTTTCTTT. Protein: CASNTGQADGTEAFF.

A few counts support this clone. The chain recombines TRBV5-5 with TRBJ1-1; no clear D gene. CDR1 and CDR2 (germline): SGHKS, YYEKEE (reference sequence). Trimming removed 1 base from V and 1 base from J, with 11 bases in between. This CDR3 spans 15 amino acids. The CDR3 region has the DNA TGTGCCAGCAGCTTGACCCAGGCCAGGAACACTGAAGCTTTCTTT. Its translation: CASSLTQARNTEAFF.

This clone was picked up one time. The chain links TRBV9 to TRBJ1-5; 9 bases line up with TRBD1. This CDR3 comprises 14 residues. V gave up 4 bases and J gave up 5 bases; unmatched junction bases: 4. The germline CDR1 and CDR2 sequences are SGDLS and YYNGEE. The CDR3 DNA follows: TGTGCCAGCAGCCCCGGGACAGGGCATCAGCCCCAGCATTTT. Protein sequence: CASSPGTGHQPQHF.

The CDR3 region is CASSPARWGRELFF. The DNA for the CDR3 is TGTGCCAGCAGCCCGGCCCGTTGGGGCCGAGAACTGTTTTTT. The chain links TRBV5-6 to TRBJ1-4; D is possibly TRBD1 (5 bases). Germline values: CDR1 SGHDT, CDR2 YYEEEE. Trimming pared 4 bases from V and 12 bases from J, leaving 19 bases between. CDR3 size: 14 residues.

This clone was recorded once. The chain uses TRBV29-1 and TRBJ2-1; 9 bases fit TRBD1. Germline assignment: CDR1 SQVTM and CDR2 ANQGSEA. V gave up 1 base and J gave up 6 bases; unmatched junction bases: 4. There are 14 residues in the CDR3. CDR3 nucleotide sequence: TGCAGCGTTGAAGGGGACAGGGTCCGCAATGAGCAGTTCTTC. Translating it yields CSVEGDRVRNEQFF.

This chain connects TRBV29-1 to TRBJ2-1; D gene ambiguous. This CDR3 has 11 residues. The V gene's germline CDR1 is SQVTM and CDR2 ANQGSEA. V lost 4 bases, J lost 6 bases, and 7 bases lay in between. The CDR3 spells CSVVRGNEQFF. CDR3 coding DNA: TGCAGCGTTGTGAGAGGCAATGAGCAGTTCTTC.

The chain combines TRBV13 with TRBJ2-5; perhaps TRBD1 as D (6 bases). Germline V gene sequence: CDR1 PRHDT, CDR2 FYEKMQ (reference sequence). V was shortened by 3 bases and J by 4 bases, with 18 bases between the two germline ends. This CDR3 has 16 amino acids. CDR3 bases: TGTGCCAGCAGCTTTGCAGGGGCTGGGAGCGGAGAGACCCAGTACTTC. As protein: CASSFAGAGSGETQYF.